These 28 T cell receptor beta chains came from one sample sequenced in a study of blood T cell repertoires in COVID-19. Clones were sequenced by immunoSEQ multiplex PCR, and TCRdb holds only the in-frame ones, with some missing. The top ten clones hold roughly 4.1% of a sample with 250,000 to 350,000 clones, 70% to 90% of them seen once. Specimen: peripheral blood. The source of these receptors is a woman in her fifties or sixties with active or convalescent COVID-19.

This chain uses TRBV4-1 with TRBJ2-1; 9 bases line up with TRBD2. This CDR3 comprises 17 residues. The junction had 14 bases not matched to a gene; V was cut back by 2 bases and J by 9 bases. Looked up from germline, CDR1 is MGHRA and CDR2 is YSYEKL. DNA of the CDR3: TGCGCCAGCAGCCAAAGGGCTCGTGGCGGGGGGGCCGGTGAGCAGTTCTTC. Translation gives CASSQRARGGGAGEQFF.

This chain joins TRBV5-1 and TRBJ1-2; D remains ambiguous. This CDR3 has 13 amino acids. V was clipped by 3 bases and J by 7 bases, with 13 bases between them. CDR1 is SGHRS and CDR2 is YFSETQ in the germline V gene. The CDR3 here is CASSSSRSGGYTF. CDR3 in DNA: TGCGCCAGCAGCTCCTCCCGGAGTGGTGGCTACACCTTC.

The CDR3 is CAISESQVGGSPLHF. For the CDR3, the DNA is TGTGCCATCAGTGAGTCCCAGGTAGGGGGATCACCCCTCCACTTT. The chain links TRBV10-3 to TRBJ1-6; weak D call: TRBD1 (6 bases). The CDR3 consists of 15 residues. Germline V gene lookup returns CDR1 ENHRY and CDR2 SYGVKD. Deletions cut 0 bases from V and 10 bases from J, with 13 bases between.

The table lists this clone with a few counts. J is TRBJ1-2 and V is TRBV19; no reliable D call. V dropped 5 bases and J dropped 3 bases, with 16 bases sitting between them. Germline CDR1 reads LNHDA; CDR2 reads SQIVND (reference sequence). The CDR3 length is 15 residues. The CDR3: CASSLPPLDYYGYTF. Here the CDR3 DNA reads TGTGCCAGTAGTCTACCGCCTTTAGATTACTATGGCTACACCTTC.

This chain joins TRBV9 and TRBJ2-3, with D possibly being TRBD1 (6 bases). Deletions cut 1 base from V and 2 bases from J, with 11 bases between. The CDR3 has 15 residues. Germline-derived CDR1 and CDR2 are SGDLS and YYNGEE. In DNA, the CDR3 is TGTGCCAGCAGCGTATGGGACACATCCACAGATACGCAGTATTTT. This encodes CASSVWDTSTDTQYF.

This clone was seen a single time. The chain is built from TRBV27 and TRBJ2-7; D gene ambiguous. Trimming took 3 bases from V and 1 from J, leaving 10 bases between them. Germline values: CDR1 MNHEY, CDR2 SMNVEV (reference sequence). The CDR3 runs 14 residues. CDR3 DNA: TGTGCCAGCAGTTTTAGCCTAAGGTCCTACGAGCAGTACTTC. Its translation: CASSFSLRSYEQYF.

This chain connects TRBV6-5 to TRBJ2-5; 7 positions match TRBD1. The CDR3 consists of 14 residues. Unmatched junction bases numbered 5, after V lost 6 bases and J lost 1 base. Looked up from germline, CDR1 is MNHEY and CDR2 is SVGAGI. The CDR3 DNA is TGTGCCAGCAGGTCACAGGGGACCCAAGAGACCCAGTACTTC. Protein product: CASRSQGTQETQYF.

The CDR3 sequence: CASTRRLAGILTGELFF. The CDR3, as DNA: TGTGCCAGCACGAGACGACTAGCGGGAATATTAACCGGGGAGCTGTTTTTT. The chain is built from TRBV5-4 and TRBJ2-2; 11 bases agree with TRBD2. This CDR3 is 17 amino acids long. Germline V gives CDR1 SGHNT, CDR2 YYREEE (reference sequence). J was trimmed by 5 bases and V by 6 bases; bases with no gene match: 12.

J is TRBJ2-1 and V is TRBV27; tentatively, D is TRBD2 (6 bases). The germline V and J ends were trimmed by 3 bases and 7 bases, with 13 bases remaining between them. The CDR3 spans 14 residues. CDR1 and CDR2 from the germline V gene are MNHEY and SMNVEV (reference sequence). The CDR3 loop reads CASSFRGTRNEQFF. CDR3 DNA: TGTGCCAGCAGTTTTCGCGGGACGAGAAATGAGCAGTTCTTC.

The gene calls are TRBV27 and TRBJ2-3, with D perhaps TRBD1 (6 bases). V lost 5 bases, J lost 2 bases, and 14 bases lay in between. Germline loops: CDR1 MNHEY, CDR2 SMNVEV (reference sequence). The CDR3 totals 15 residues. Here the CDR3 reads CASSATDRITDTQYF. In DNA, the CDR3 is TGTGCCAGCAGTGCCACCGACAGGATCACAGATACGCAGTATTTT.

The gene calls are TRBV20-1 and TRBJ1-1, with D possibly TRBD1 on 6 matching bases. This CDR3 comprises 13 residues. Trimming stripped 3 bases from V and 3 bases from J, with 11 bases between. Germline CDR1 DFQATT, CDR2 SNEGSKA (reference sequence). CDR3 residues: CSASSGAYTEAFF. The DNA for the CDR3 is TGCAGTGCTAGTTCAGGGGCCTACACTGAAGCTTTCTTT.

The chain couples TRBV22-1 to TRBJ1-4; TRBD1, the table's D call, was not compared with the DNA. TRBV22-1 is assigned pseudogene status. The CDR3 has 15 residues. The CDR3 DNA is TGTCCTGGGAGCGCACCAGGTTACTCTAATGAAAAACTGTTTTTT. This encodes CPGSAPGYSNEKLFF.

V is TRBV4-1 and J is TRBJ2-3, with TRBD2 matching 12 bases. The CDR3 has 17 amino acids. The germline gives CDR1 MGHRA, CDR2 YSYEKL. V shed 2 bases, J shed 1 base, and the junction held 4 bases outside the gene matches. CDR3 coding DNA: TGCGCCAGCAGCCAAAGGGGACTAGCGGGCGGCACAGATACGCAGTATTTT. Translated, it gives CASSQRGLAGGTDTQYF.

The chain combines TRBV7-2 with TRBJ1-2; possibly TRBD1 for D (6 bases). The V end lost 5 bases, the J end lost 6 bases, and 16 bases lay between the germline ends. The CDR3 contains 14 residues. CDR1 is SGHTA, CDR2 FQGNSA, per germline. CDR3 region: CASSPNGRGNGYTF. DNA for the CDR3: TGTGCCAGCAGCCCGAACGGCAGGGGAAATGGCTACACCTTC.

The chain is built from TRBV6-5 and TRBJ1-2; a possible D gene is TRBD1 (6 bases). Germline CDR1 MNHEY, CDR2 SVGAGI. This CDR3 is 14 amino acids long. Trimming pared 0 bases from V and 6 bases from J, leaving 11 bases between. DNA of the CDR3: TGTGCCAGCAGTTACTCGTGGGGGCAGGATGGCTACACCTTC. Translated: CASSYSWGQDGYTF.

The genes are TRBV30 and TRBJ2-7; the match to TRBD1 covers 9 bases. CDR1 and CDR2 (germline): GTSNPN, SVGIG (reference sequence). Trimming at V came to 5 bases and at J to 3 bases, leaving 8 bases not matched to a gene. The CDR3 contains 14 residues. CDR3 nucleotide sequence: TGTGCCTGGGGATTTGGGACAGGGAACTACGAGCAGTACTTC. Residues: CAWGFGTGNYEQYF.

CDR3 sequence reads: CASSLGGRTQETQYF. CDR3 in DNA: TGCGCCAGCAGCTTAGGCGGGAGAACGCAAGAGACCCAGTACTTC. The chain links TRBV5-1 to TRBJ2-5; 7 nucleotides line up with TRBD2. Trimming cost V 2 bases and J 2 bases; bases outside gene matches: 6. Germline V CDR1 and CDR2: SGHRS, YFSETQ. The CDR3 consists of 15 residues.

This clone was observed once. In nucleotides, the CDR3 is TGTGCCAGCGCCACAAGGGGTAGCAATCAGCCCCAGCATTTT. Translation gives CASATRGSNQPQHF. V is TRBV2 and J is TRBJ1-5; possible D gene TRBD1, 5 bases. This CDR3 region has 14 residues. Germline V CDR1 and CDR2: SNHLY, FYNNEI. The V gene lost 8 bases and the J gene lost 0 bases, with 11 bases spanning the gap. The full variable domain, in which reference TRBV2 and TRBJ1-5 provide the parts outside the CDR3, is EPEVTQTPSHQVTQMGQEVILRCVPISNHLYFYWYRQILGQKVEFLVSFYNNEISEKSEIFDDQFSVERPDGSNFTLKIRSTKLEDSAMYFCASATRGSNQPQHFGDGTRLSIL.

The rearrangement uses TRBV6-5 and TRBJ2-7; 7 bases map to TRBD2. The CDR3 has 15 residues. V lost 4 bases and J lost 7; bases outside the gene matches: 13. Germline values: CDR1 MNHEY, CDR2 SVGAGI. The CDR3 reads CASSLTPGREQEQYF. The CDR3 DNA reads as TGTGCCAGCAGTTTAACGCCTGGGAGGGAACAAGAGCAGTACTTC.

The rearrangement uses TRBV19 and TRBJ1-1; D is possibly TRBD1 (5 bases). V lost 6 bases, J lost 2 bases, and 16 bases lay in between. The germline V gene has CDR1 LNHDA and CDR2 SQIVND (reference sequence). The CDR3 runs 15 residues. CDR3 nucleotides: TGTGCCAGTAGGATGGGTGAAGGGGCCAACACTGAAGCTTTCTTT. It codes for CASRMGEGANTEAFF.

The V call is TRBV18, the J call TRBJ1-5; D perhaps matches TRBD1 (6 bases). Germline V gives CDR1 KGHSH, CDR2 LQKENI. Trimming removed 3 bases at V and 4 bases at J, with 16 bases between. The CDR3 sequence is 16 residues long. The CDR3 reads CASSPMHREINQPQHF. CDR3 DNA: TGTGCCAGCTCACCCATGCACAGGGAAATTAATCAGCCCCAGCATTTT.

V and J are TRBV4-1 and TRBJ2-3; 8 bases are a match to TRBD2. The CDR3 is made up of 18 amino acids. Trimming removed 0 bases from V and 4 bases from J; junction bases left unmatched: 12. CDR1 is MGHRA, CDR2 YSYEKL, per germline. The CDR3 loop reads CASSQDYGPRGGSDTQYF. The DNA for the CDR3 is TGCGCCAGCAGCCAAGATTACGGCCCTCGGGGGGGCTCAGATACGCAGTATTTT.

This clone was detected only a few times. This rearrangement joins TRBV7-6 to TRBJ1-1, with D unclear. Germline V gene lookup returns CDR1 SGHVS and CDR2 FNYEAQ. V shed 4 bases and J shed 4 bases, with 13 bases lying between them. This CDR3 contains 14 residues. CDR3 nucleotides: TGTGCCAGCAGCTCCGTTGGAGCTAGCACTGAAGCTTTCTTT. Its protein product is CASSSVGASTEAFF. Supplemented by reference TRBV7-6 and TRBJ1-1, the full variable domain reads GAGVSQSPRYKVTKRGQDVALRCDPISGHVSLYWYRQALGQGPEFLTYFNYEAQQDKSGLPNDRFSAERPEGSISTLTIQRTEQRDSAMYRCASSSVGASTEAFFGQGTRLTVV.

The chain links TRBV9 to TRBJ1-3; no clear D gene. The germline gives CDR1 SGDLS, CDR2 YYNGEE. The CDR3 covers 16 residues. V was pared by 0 bases and J by 0 bases, with 10 bases between. The CDR3 loop is CASSVGVILSGNTIYF. The CDR3 bases are TGTGCCAGCAGCGTAGGAGTGATACTCTCTGGAAACACCATATATTTT.

This chain links TRBV5-5 with TRBJ2-5, with 10 bases fitting TRBD1. With 0 bases clipped from V and 3 bases from J, the junction kept 2 bases outside the gene matches. The CDR3 has 15 amino acids. CDR1 and CDR2 from the germline V gene are SGHKS and YYEKEE (reference sequence). The CDR3 DNA reads as TGTGCCAGCAGCTTGGACGGGACAGGGGAAGAGACCCAGTACTTC. The encoded protein is CASSLDGTGEETQYF.

This chain joins TRBV5-4 and TRBJ2-5; 7 nucleotides line up with TRBD1. Trimming cost V 5 bases and J 8 bases; bases outside gene matches: 9. Germline values: CDR1 SGHNT, CDR2 YYREEE (reference sequence). This CDR3 has 13 residues. CDR3 sequence (DNA): TGTGCCAGCAGTCCGGGACAGAGGGAAACCCAGTACTTC. Amino acids: CASSPGQRETQYF. Drawing the rest from reference TRBV5-4 and TRBJ2-5, the complete variable domain is ETGVTQSPTHLIKTRGQQVTLRCSSQSGHNTVSWYQQALGQGPQFIFQYYREEENGRGNFPPRFSGLQFPNYSSELNVNALELDDSALYLCASSPGQRETQYFGPGTRLLVL.

The genes are TRBV18 and TRBJ2-2, with a tentative D call TRBD1 (6 bases). V lost 5 bases, J lost 0 bases, and 13 bases lay in between. This CDR3 spans 16 amino acids. Germline assignment: CDR1 KGHSH and CDR2 LQKENI. CDR3 coding DNA: TGTGCCAGCTCAAACAGGGAAAGGGCGAACACCGGGGAGCTGTTTTTT. It is translated as CASSNRERANTGELFF. The full variable domain, rest sourced from reference TRBV18 and TRBJ2-2, is NAGVMQNPRHLVRRRGQEARLRCSPMKGHSHVYWYRQLPEEGLKFMVYLQKENIIDESGMPKERFSAEFPKEGPSILRIQQVVRGDSAAYFCASSNRERANTGELFFGEGSRLTVL.

This clone was counted only a few times. CDR3 sequence (DNA): TGTGCCAGCAACAGGTACAGGGGAGGAAACACTGAAGCTTTCTTT. It specifies CASNRYRGGNTEAFF. The V gene is TRBV13, the J gene TRBJ1-1; TRBD1 matches 7 bases. The CDR3 is 15 residues long. Germline CDR1 reads PRHDT; CDR2 reads FYEKMQ (reference sequence). The V and J ends lost 7 bases and 2 bases, in that order; junction bases with no gene match: 10.